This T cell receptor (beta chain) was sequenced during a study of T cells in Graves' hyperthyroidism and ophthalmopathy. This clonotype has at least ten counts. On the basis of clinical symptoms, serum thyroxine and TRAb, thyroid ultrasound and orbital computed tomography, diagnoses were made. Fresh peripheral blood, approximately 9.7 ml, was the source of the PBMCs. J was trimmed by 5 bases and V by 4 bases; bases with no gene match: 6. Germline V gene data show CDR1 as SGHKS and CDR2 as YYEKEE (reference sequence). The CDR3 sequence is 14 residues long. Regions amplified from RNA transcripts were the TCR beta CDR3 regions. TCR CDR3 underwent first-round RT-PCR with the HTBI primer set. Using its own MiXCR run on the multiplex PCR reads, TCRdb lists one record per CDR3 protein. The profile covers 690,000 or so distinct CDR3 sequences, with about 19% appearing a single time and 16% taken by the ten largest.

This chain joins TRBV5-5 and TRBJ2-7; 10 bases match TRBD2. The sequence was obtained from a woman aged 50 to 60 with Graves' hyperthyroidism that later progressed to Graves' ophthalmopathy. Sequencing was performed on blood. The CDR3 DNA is TGTGCCAGCAGCCTCAGCGGGGGGGGCCACGAGCAGTACTTC. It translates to CASSLSGGGHEQYF.